These 10 T cell receptor beta chains share one sample of origin, sequenced in a study of blood T cell repertoires in COVID-19. Sequencing was performed with immunoSEQ multiplex PCR; in TCRdb, only in-frame clones are kept and a portion is missing. Among about 270,000 clones, approximately 85% were seen once, and the ten largest hold approximately 11%. What was sequenced was peripheral blood. The receptors were sampled from a woman in her 70s with acute or convalescent COVID-19.

This clone was seen a few times. The rearrangement links TRBV29-1 to TRBJ2-2; no clear D. This CDR3 is 11 amino acids long. Germline V gene data show CDR1 as SQVTM and CDR2 as ANQGSEA. The V gene lost 4 bases and the J gene lost 5 bases, with 5 bases spanning the gap. The CDR3 bases are TGCAGCGTTGGGCAGACCGGGGAGCTGTTTTTT. Protein sequence: CSVGQTGELFF.

The chain links TRBV19 to TRBJ2-2; D ambiguous. The CDR3 has 14 amino acids. CDR1 and CDR2 from the germline V gene are LNHDA and SQIVND (reference sequence). The V end was cut by 3 bases, the J end by 1 base, with 6 bases between. The CDR3 spells CASSIYRNTGELFF. DNA for the CDR3: TGTGCCAGTAGTATTTATAGGAACACCGGGGAGCTGTTTTTT.

This clone has a single count. The chain has TRBV7-8 and TRBJ1-1; TRBD1 might be the D (5 bases). Trimming shortened V by 1 base and J by 7 bases, and 16 bases separated the two germline ends. CDR1 SGHVS and CDR2 FQNEAQ come from the germline V gene. This CDR3 comprises 15 residues. This CDR3 is CASSLEGRQSFEAFF. In DNA, the CDR3 is TGTGCCAGCAGCTTAGAGGGGCGACAGAGTTTTGAAGCTTTCTTT.

This clone was counted a few times. V and J are TRBV5-1 and TRBJ1-5; D is perhaps TRBD1 (6 bases). The CDR3 consists of 14 residues. The germline CDR1 and CDR2 sequences are SGHRS and YFSETQ. V was trimmed by 1 base and J by 5 bases, leaving 10 bases between them. CDR3 sequence reads: CASSLISGDQPQHF. CDR3 nucleotide sequence: TGCGCCAGCAGCTTGATATCAGGGGATCAGCCCCAGCATTTT.

V gene TRBV9 combines with J gene TRBJ1-2, with 8 bases identical to TRBD1. V shed 3 bases, J shed 0 bases, and the junction held 7 bases outside the gene matches. The CDR3 runs to 16 residues. Germline CDR1 and CDR2: SGDLS and YYNGEE. CDR3 DNA sequence: TGTGCCAGCAGCGGAGGACAGGGTCGCCCTAACTATGGCTACACCTTC. Residues: CASSGGQGRPNYGYTF.

V is TRBV29-1 and J is TRBJ1-5; D is ambiguous. In germline, CDR1 is SQVTM, CDR2 ANQGSEA. V lost 4 bases and J lost 5, with 12 bases in between. The CDR3 has 13 amino acids. CDR3 sequence (DNA): TGCAGCGTTGTGGGTGGAGCGGATCAGCCCCAGCATTTT. It encodes CSVVGGADQPQHF.

This clone was counted only a few times. The V gene is TRBV19, the J gene TRBJ1-2; 10 positions match TRBD1. CDR1 LNHDA and CDR2 SQIVND come from the germline V gene (reference sequence). The CDR3 consists of 16 residues. Germline trimming cut 5 bases from V and 2 bases from J; bases unmatched to any gene: 8. The CDR3 DNA sequence: TGTGCCAGTAGTCTACCGCCGGGACAGGGGAACTATGGCTACACCTTC. This sequence encodes CASSLPPGQGNYGYTF.

This clone was observed once. This sequence joins TRBV10-2 and TRBJ2-5; TRBD1 agrees at 7 bases. Germline V lookup: CDR1 WSHSY, CDR2 SAAADI. The CDR3 loop spans 14 amino acids. V shed 8 bases and J 3 bases; nucleotides not matched to a gene: 9. The CDR3 loop reads CASGDSPPKETQYF. The CDR3, as DNA: TGCGCCAGCGGGGACAGTCCCCCAAAAGAGACCCAGTACTTC.

This chain uses TRBV7-9 with TRBJ1-1; TRBD1 aligns across 9 bases. J gave up 11 bases and V 4 bases, and 11 bases lay outside the gene matches. This CDR3 is 14 amino acids long. Per the germline V gene, CDR1 is SEHNR and CDR2 is FQNEAQ (reference sequence). The CDR3 coding sequence is TGTGCCAGCAGCTACCAAACAGGGGGCGAGGTTGCTTTCTTT. This encodes CASSYQTGGEVAFF.

In DNA form, the CDR3 reads TGTGCCGGGGGACTAGCGGCCACCACAGATACGCAGTATTTT. It translates to CAGGLAATTDTQYF. The V call is TRBV30, the J call TRBJ2-3; 11 nucleotides align to TRBD2. This CDR3 is 14 amino acids long. The germline V gene has CDR1 GTSNPN and CDR2 SVGIG (reference sequence). J lost 2 bases, V lost 8 bases, and 6 bases had no gene match.